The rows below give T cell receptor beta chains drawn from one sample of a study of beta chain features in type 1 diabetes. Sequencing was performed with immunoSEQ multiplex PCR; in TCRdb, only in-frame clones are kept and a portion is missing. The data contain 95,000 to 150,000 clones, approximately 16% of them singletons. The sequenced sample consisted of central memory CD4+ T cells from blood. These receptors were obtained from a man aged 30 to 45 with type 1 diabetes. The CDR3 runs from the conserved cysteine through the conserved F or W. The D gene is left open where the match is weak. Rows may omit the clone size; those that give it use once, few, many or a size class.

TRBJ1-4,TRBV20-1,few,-,CSAATEEKLFF,TGCAGTGCTGCCACGGAGGAAAAACTGTTTTTT
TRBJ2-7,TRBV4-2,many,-,CASSSSFSSYEQYF,TGTGCCAGCAGCTCTAGCTTTAGCTCCTACGAGCAGTACTTC
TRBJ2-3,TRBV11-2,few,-,CASSLAQDTQYF,TGTGCCAGCAGCTTAGCGCAAGATACGCAGTATTTT
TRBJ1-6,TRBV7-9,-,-,CASSLLHSPLHF,TGTGCCAGCAGCTTATTACATTCACCCCTCCACTTT
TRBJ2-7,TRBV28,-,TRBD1,CASTPPQGAFSYEQYF,TGTGCCAGCACCCCTCCACAGGGGGCTTTTTCGTACGAGCAGTACTTC
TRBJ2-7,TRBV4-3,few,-,CASSQEGRDYEQYF,TGCGCCAGCAGCCAAGAAGGCAGGGACTACGAGCAGTACTTC
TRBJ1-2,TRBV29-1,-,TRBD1,CSVRGGSNGYTF,TGCAGCGTTCGAGGGGGCAGTAATGGCTACACCTTC
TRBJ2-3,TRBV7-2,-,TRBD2,CASSFSSGGSTQYF,TGTGCCAGCAGCTTCAGTAGCGGGGGGAGTACGCAGTATTTT
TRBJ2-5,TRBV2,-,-,CAEGDDHQETQYF,TGTGCCGAGGGGGATGACCACCAAGAGACCCAGTACTTC
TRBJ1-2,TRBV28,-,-,CASSPYLQANYGYTF,TGTGCCAGCAGTCCCTACCTGCAGGCTAACTATGGCTACACCTTC
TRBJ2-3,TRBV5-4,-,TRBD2,CASSLLAGAHTDTQYF,TGTGCCAGCAGTCTGCTAGCGGGGGCCCACACAGATACGCAGTATTTT
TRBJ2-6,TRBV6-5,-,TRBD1,CASSYNRGLGANVLTF,TGTGCCAGCAGTTACAACAGGGGTCTTGGGGCCAACGTCCTGACTTTC
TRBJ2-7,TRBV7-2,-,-,CASTKQRNYEQYF,TGTGCCAGCACCAAACAGAGGAACTACGAGCAGTACTTC
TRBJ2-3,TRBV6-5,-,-,CASRVDTDGTYTQYF,TGTGCCAGCCGGGTTGACACGGACGGAACATATACGCAGTATTTT
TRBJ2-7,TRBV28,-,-,CASRGTTGYVYEQYF,TGTGCCAGCAGGGGGACGACAGGATACGTCTACGAGCAGTACTTC
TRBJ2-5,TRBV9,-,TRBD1,CASSVVGTGAQTQYF,TGTGCCAGCAGCGTAGTCGGGACAGGGGCCCAGACCCAGTACTTC
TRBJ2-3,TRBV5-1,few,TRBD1,CASSPQGADTQYF,TGCGCCAGCAGCCCACAGGGGGCAGATACGCAGTATTTT
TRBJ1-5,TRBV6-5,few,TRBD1,CASSSTGTSNQPQHF,TGTGCCAGCAGTTCGACAGGGACGAGCAATCAGCCCCAGCATTTT
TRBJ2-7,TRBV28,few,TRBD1,CASSLIQGYEQYF,TGTGCCAGCAGTTTGATACAGGGGTACGAGCAGTACTTC
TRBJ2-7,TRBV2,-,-,CASSDWGSYEQYF,TGTGCCAGCAGTGATTGGGGTTCCTACGAGCAGTACTTC
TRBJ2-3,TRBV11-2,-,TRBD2,CASSSALAGNTDTQYF,TGTGCCAGCAGCTCCGCACTAGCGGGAAACACAGATACGCAGTATTTT
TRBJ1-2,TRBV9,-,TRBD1,CASSVTGNYGYTF,TGTGCCAGCAGCGTGACAGGGAACTATGGCTACACCTTC
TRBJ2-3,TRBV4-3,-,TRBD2,CASSPRGGSTDTQYF,TGCGCCAGCAGTCCGCGGGGAGGGAGCACAGATACGCAGTATTTT
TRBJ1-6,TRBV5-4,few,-,CASSQVRGVPVSTLHF,TGCGCCAGCAGCCAAGTCCGTGGGGTACCCGTTTCAACCCTCCACTTT
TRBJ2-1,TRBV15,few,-,CATSREGGIYNEQFF,TGTGCCACCAGCAGAGAGGGGGGTATCTACAATGAGCAGTTCTTC
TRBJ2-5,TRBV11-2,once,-,CASSFNPQETQYF,TGTGCCAGCAGCTTTAACCCCCAAGAGACCCAGTACTTC
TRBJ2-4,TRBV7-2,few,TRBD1,CASSLAGTAIAKNIQYF,TGTGCCAGCAGCTTGGCTGGGACAGCCATAGCCAAAAACATTCAGTACTTC
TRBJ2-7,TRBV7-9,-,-,CASSRQGYEQYF,TGTGCCAGCAGCCGCCAGGGTTACGAGCAGTACTTC
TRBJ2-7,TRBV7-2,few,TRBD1,CASSSGTATEQYF,TGTGCCAGCAGCTCCGGGACAGCGACCGAGCAGTACTTC
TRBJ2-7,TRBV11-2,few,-,CASMVPGDYEQYF,TGTGCCAGCATGGTCCCGGGGGACTACGAGCAGTACTTC
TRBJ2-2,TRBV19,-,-,CASSIWVGSTGELFF,TGTGCCAGTAGTATTTGGGTCGGATCCACCGGGGAGCTGTTTTTT
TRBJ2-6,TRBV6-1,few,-,CASSEVYGANVLTF,TGTGCCAGCAGTGAAGTTTACGGGGCCAACGTCCTGACTTTC
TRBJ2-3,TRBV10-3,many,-,CAISESTRAEIDTQYF,TGTGCCATCAGTGAGTCTACTAGGGCCGAGATCGATACGCAGTATTTT
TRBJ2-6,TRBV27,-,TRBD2,CASSLRAGLRANVLTF,TGTGCCAGCAGTTTAAGAGCGGGATTAAGAGCCAACGTCCTGACTTTC
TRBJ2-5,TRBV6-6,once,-,CASSYEATQYF,TGTGCCAGCAGTTACGAGGCGACCCAGTACTTC
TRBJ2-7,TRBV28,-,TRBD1,CASSLTGPYEQYF,TGTGCCAGCAGCTTGACAGGGCCCTACGAGCAGTACTTC
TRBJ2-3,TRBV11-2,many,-,CASRHRTDTQYF,TGTGCCAGCCGGCACCGCACAGATACGCAGTATTTT
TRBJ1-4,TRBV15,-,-,CATSRDPGRGEKLFF,TGTGCCACCAGCAGGGACCCCGGACGTGGTGAAAAACTGTTTTTT
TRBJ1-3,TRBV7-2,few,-,CASSLNRLGQPSSGNTIYF,TGTGCCAGCAGCTTAAATCGCTTAGGACAACCGAGCTCTGGAAACACCATATATTTT
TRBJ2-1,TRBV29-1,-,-,CSVTWRGPYNEQFF,TGCAGCGTTACGTGGAGGGGACCCTACAATGAGCAGTTCTTC
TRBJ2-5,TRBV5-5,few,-,CASSLQVYQETQYF,TGTGCCAGCAGCTTGCAGGTCTATCAAGAGACCCAGTACTTC
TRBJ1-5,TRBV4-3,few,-,CASSQERNGNQPQHF,TGCGCCAGCAGCCAAGAGAGGAATGGAAATCAGCCCCAGCATTTT
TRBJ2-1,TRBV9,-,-,CASSGLGLNNEQFF,TGTGCCAGCAGTGGGTTAGGCCTCAACAATGAGCAGTTCTTC
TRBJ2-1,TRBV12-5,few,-,CASGAGQEAHEQFF,TGTGCTAGTGGGGCCGGGCAGGAGGCCCATGAGCAGTTCTTC
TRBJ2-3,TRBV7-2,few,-,CASSLDSRANTQYF,TGTGCCAGCAGCTTAGACTCGAGGGCAAATACGCAGTATTTT
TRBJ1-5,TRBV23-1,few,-,CASSQSSQVQHF,TGCGCCAGCAGTCAATCCTCCCAAGTCCAGCATTTT
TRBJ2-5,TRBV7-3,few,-,CASSIGYRETQYF,TGTGCCAGCAGTATAGGGTATCGAGAGACCCAGTACTTC
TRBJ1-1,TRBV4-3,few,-,CASSQDGALGAFF,TGCGCCAGCAGCCAAGATGGCGCCCTTGGAGCTTTCTTT
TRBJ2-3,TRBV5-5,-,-,CASSLSHRTDTQYF,TGTGCCAGCAGCTTGAGCCATCGCACAGATACGCAGTATTTT
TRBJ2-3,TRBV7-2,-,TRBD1,CASSSRQGQDTQYF,TGTGCCAGCAGCTCGCGACAGGGCCAAGATACGCAGTATTTT
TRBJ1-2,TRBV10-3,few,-,CAISEPTGSGYGYTF,TGTGCCATCAGTGAACCGACGGGTTCAGGGTATGGCTACACCTTC